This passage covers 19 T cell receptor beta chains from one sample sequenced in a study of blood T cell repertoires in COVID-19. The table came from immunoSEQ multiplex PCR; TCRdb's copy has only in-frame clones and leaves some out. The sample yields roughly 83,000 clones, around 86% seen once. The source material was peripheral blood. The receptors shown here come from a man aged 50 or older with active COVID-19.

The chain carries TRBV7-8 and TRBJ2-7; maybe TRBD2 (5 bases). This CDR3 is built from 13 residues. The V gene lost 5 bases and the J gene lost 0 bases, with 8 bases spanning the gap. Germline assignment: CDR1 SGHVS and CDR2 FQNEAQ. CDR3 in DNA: TGTGCCAGCAGCGTCGGGGTCTCCTACGAGCAGTACTTC. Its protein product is CASSVGVSYEQYF.

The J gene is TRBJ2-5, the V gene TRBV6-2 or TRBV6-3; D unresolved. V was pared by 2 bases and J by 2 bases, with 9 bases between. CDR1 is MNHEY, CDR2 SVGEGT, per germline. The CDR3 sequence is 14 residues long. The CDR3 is CASSYRVAQETQYF. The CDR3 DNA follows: TGTGCCAGCAGTTACCGTGTGGCACAAGAGACCCAGTACTTC.

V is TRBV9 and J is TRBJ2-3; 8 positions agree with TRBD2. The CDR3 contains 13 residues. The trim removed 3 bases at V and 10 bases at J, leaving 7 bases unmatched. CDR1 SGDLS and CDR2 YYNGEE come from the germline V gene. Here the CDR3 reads CASSAGGRRAQYF. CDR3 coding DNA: TGTGCCAGCAGCGCGGGGGGGCGAAGGGCGCAGTATTTT.

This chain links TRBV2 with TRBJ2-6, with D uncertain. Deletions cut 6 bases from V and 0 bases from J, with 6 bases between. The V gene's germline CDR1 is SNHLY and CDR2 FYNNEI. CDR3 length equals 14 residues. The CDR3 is CASRTASGANVLTF. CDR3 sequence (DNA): TGTGCCAGCAGGACTGCCTCTGGGGCCAACGTCCTGACTTTC.

The chain's CDR3 is CASSDREDFRPQHF. The CDR3 DNA follows: TGTGCCAGCTCAGACCGGGAGGATTTTCGGCCCCAGCATTTT. The J gene is TRBJ1-5, the V gene TRBV18; D gene ambiguous. The CDR3 extends over 14 amino acids. The germline V and J ends were trimmed by 5 bases and 9 bases, with 17 bases remaining between them. CDR1 and CDR2 (germline): KGHSH, LQKENI.

The CDR3 DNA reads TGTGCCAGCAGCCCGACAGGGACCCTCTACGAGCAGTACTTC. It is translated as CASSPTGTLYEQYF. This chain uses TRBV9 with TRBJ2-7; 7 positions agree with TRBD1. The CDR3 totals 14 residues. The V gene's germline CDR1 is SGDLS and CDR2 YYNGEE. V was pared by 4 bases and J by 3 bases, with 7 bases of the junction left unmatched.

The DNA of the CDR3 is TGTGCCAGCAGCGGCCCGGGACTACCCAGAGATACGCAGTATTTT. It yields the protein CASSGPGLPRDTQYF. The chain is built from TRBV9 and TRBJ2-3; 7 nucleotides match TRBD2. Per germline, CDR1 SGDLS and CDR2 YYNGEE. V shed 3 bases, J shed 5 bases, and the junction held 9 bases outside the gene matches. The CDR3 has 15 amino acids. Supplemented by reference TRBV9 and TRBJ2-3, the full variable domain reads DSGVTQTPKHLITATGQRVTLRCSPRSGDLSVYWYQQSLDQGLQFLIQYYNGEERAKGNILERFSAQQFPDLHSELNLSSLELGDSALYFCASSGPGLPRDTQYFGPGTRLTVL.

The CDR3 reads CASSMDRASYEQYF. CDR3 DNA: TGTGCCAGTAGTATGGACAGGGCCTCCTACGAGCAGTACTTC. V is TRBV19 and J is TRBJ2-7; 8 nucleotides agree with TRBD1. The V gene end was trimmed by 3 bases and the J gene end by 0 bases; junction bases not matched to a gene: 1. From germline, CDR1 is LNHDA and CDR2 SQIVND (reference sequence). There are 14 residues in the CDR3.

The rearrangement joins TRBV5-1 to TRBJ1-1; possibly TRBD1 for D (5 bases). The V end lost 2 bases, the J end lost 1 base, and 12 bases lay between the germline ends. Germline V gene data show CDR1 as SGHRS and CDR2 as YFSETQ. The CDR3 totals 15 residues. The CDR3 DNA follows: TGCGCCAGCAGCTTCCGCCCTACAGGGAACACTGAAGCTTTCTTT. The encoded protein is CASSFRPTGNTEAFF.

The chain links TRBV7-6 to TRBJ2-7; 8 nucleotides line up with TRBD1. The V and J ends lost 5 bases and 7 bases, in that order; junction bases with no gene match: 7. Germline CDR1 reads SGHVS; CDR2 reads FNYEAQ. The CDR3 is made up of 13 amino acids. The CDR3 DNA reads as TGTGCCAGCAGCCGAACAGGGGGGAGAGAGCAGTACTTC. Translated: CASSRTGGREQYF.

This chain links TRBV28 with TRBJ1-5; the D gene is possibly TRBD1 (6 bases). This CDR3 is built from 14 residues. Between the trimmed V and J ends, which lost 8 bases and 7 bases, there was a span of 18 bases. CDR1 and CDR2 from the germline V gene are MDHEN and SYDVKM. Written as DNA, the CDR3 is TGTGCCAGCTGTGGGACGGTTCAGGGGCAGCCCCAGCATTTT. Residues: CASCGTVQGQPQHF.

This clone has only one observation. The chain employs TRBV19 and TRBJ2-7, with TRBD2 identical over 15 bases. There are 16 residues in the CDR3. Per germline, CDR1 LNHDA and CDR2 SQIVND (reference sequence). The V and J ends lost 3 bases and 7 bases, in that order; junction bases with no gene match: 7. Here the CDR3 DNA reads TGTGCCAGTAGTATTTGGACTAGCGGGAGGGCAGGAGAGCAGTACTTC. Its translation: CASSIWTSGRAGEQYF.

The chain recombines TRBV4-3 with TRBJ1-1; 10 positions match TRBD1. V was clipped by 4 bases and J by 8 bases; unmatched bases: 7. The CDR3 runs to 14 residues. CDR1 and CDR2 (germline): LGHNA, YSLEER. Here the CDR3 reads CASSRGQGVLEAFF. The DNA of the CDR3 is TGCGCCAGCAGCCGCGGACAGGGGGTATTAGAAGCTTTCTTT.

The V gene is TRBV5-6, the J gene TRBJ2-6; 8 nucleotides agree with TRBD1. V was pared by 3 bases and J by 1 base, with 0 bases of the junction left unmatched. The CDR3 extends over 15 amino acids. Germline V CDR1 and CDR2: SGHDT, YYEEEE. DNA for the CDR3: TGTGCCAGCAGCTGGACAGGGTCTGGGGCCAACGTCCTGACTTTC. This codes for CASSWTGSGANVLTF.

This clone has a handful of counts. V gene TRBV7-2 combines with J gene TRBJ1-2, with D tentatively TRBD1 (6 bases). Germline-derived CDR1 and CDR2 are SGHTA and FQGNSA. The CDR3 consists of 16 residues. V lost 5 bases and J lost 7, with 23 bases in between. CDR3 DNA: TGTGCCAGCAGCCACGATGGGTTGGGGGCGCGTGGTGGCTACACCTTC. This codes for CASSHDGLGARGGYTF.

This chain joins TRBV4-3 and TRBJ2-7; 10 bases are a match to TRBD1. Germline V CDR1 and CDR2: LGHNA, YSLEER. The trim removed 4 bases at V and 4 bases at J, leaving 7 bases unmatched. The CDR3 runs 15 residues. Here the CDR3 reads CASSRLTGGDYEQYF. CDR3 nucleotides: TGCGCCAGCAGCCGACTGACAGGGGGCGATTACGAGCAGTACTTC.

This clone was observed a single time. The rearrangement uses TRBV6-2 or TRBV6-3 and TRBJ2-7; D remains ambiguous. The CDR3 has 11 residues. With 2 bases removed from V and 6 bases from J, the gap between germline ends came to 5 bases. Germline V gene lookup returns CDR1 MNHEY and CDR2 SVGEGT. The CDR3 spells CASSYSAEQYF. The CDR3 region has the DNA TGTGCCAGCAGTTACAGCGCCGAGCAGTACTTC.

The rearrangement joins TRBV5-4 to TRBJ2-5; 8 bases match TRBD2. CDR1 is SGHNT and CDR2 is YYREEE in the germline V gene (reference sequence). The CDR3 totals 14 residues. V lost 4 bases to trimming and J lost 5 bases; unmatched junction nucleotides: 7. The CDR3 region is CASSPRGGSETQYF. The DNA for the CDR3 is TGTGCCAGCAGCCCCCGGGGGGGGTCGGAGACCCAGTACTTC.

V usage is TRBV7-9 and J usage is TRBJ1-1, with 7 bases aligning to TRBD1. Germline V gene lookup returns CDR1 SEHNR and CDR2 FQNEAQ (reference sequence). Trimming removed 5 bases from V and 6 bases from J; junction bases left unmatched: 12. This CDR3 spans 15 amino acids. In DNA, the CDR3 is TGTGCCAGCAGCGCCCAGACAGGGAACTTCGCTGAAGCTTTCTTT. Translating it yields CASSAQTGNFAEAFF. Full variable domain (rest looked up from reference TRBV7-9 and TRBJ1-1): DTGVSQNPRHKITKRGQNVTFRCDPISEHNRLYWYRQTLGQGPEFLTYFQNEAQLEKSRLLSDRFSAERPKGSFSTLEIQRTEQGDSAMYLCASSAQTGNFAEAFFGQGTRLTVV.